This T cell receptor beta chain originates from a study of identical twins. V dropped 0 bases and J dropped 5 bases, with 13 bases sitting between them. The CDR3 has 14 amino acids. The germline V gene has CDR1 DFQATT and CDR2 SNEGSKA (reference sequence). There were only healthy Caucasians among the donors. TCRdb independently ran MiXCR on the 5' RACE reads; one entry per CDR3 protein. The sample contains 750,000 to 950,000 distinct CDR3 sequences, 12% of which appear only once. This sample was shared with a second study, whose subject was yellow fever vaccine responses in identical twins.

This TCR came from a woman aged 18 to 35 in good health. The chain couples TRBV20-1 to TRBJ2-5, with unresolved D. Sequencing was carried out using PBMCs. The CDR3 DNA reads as TGCAGTGCTAGAGAGTTGGTATCCGGGGAGACCCAGTACTTC. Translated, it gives CSARELVSGETQYF.